Shown below are 2 T cell receptor beta chains from a single sample sequenced in a study of patients and donors after allogeneic stem cell transplantation. TCRdb ran MiXCR on the RT-PCR reads and lists one entry per CDR3 protein. The profile shows hundreds of thousands of distinct CDR3 sequences, roughly 16% of them singletons. Specimen: blood, either unsorted or a sorted T cell fraction (not recorded which). Receptors were obtained from a human donor who was either an allogeneic HSCT recipient or a stem cell or donor lymphocyte infusion donor (not recorded which). It is not recorded whose cells these are; they may come from a transplant donor.

This clonotype was counted a few times. Here the CDR3 DNA reads TGTGCCAGCAGTTTAGGGTGGGGCAATCAGCCCCAGCATTTT. As protein: CASSLGWGNQPQHF. V is TRBV27 and J is TRBJ1-5; unclear D gene. Trimming left V 2 bases short and J 2 bases short, with 7 bases between. The germline gives CDR1 MNHEY, CDR2 SMNVEV (reference sequence). The CDR3 is made up of 14 amino acids.

The chain recombines TRBV20-1 with TRBJ2-5, with 7 bases identical to TRBD2. Germline V lookup: CDR1 DFQATT, CDR2 SNEGSKA (reference sequence). V lost 2 bases, J lost 4 bases, and 1 base stayed unmatched. This CDR3 is built from 12 residues. The CDR3 spells CSARSGIETQYF. DNA of the CDR3: TGCAGTGCTAGAAGCGGGATAGAGACCCAGTACTTC.